The 8 T cell receptor beta chains below were found in one sample sequenced in a study of cytomegalovirus exposure and HLA in healthy donors. Primers for the PCR totalled 60 Vbeta and 13 Jbeta. The table came from immunoSEQ multiplex PCR; TCRdb's copy has only in-frame clones and leaves some out. The repertoire includes 240,000 or so clones, 82% of them detected once, and around 5% sits in the top ten. Sequencing was done on a sample of PBMCs. These receptors originate from a woman in her thirties or forties in good health and CMV-seropositive.

The chain employs TRBV19 and TRBJ1-5, with D possibly TRBD1 on 6 matching bases. The V gene's germline CDR1 is LNHDA and CDR2 SQIVND (reference sequence). CDR3 length: 15 residues. V dropped 9 bases and J dropped 1 base, with 16 bases sitting between them. The CDR3 sequence: CASRTGTLSNQPQHF. DNA of the CDR3: TGTGCCAGCAGAACCGGGACACTAAGCAATCAGCCCCAGCATTTT.

J is TRBJ1-2 and V is TRBV6-5, with a possible D match to TRBD1 (6 bases). With 5 bases removed from V and 3 bases from J, the gap between germline ends came to 13 bases. Germline assignment: CDR1 MNHEY and CDR2 SVGAGI. This CDR3 contains 14 residues. Here the CDR3 reads CASSRTALDYGYTF. The CDR3 nucleotides are TGTGCCAGCAGTCGGACAGCCCTGGACTATGGCTACACCTTC.

This sequence joins TRBV10-3 and TRBJ1-1; no definite D call. CDR3 length: 14 amino acids. V shed 6 bases and J shed 5 bases, with 16 bases lying between them. Germline assignment: CDR1 ENHRY and CDR2 SYGVKD. The CDR3 DNA reads as TGTGCCATCAGGGAGGATCACCAGTGGACTGAAGCTTTCTTT. It is translated as CAIREDHQWTEAFF.

The chain recombines TRBV6-5 with TRBJ1-2, with a weak D call TRBD1 (6 bases). The germline CDR1 and CDR2 sequences are MNHEY and SVGAGI. V lost 0 bases to trimming and J lost 8 bases, with 13 bases between them. There are 14 residues in the CDR3. DNA for the CDR3: TGTGCCAGCAGTTACTCAACAGGGACCTGGGGCTACACCTTC. Residues: CASSYSTGTWGYTF.

With respect to this clone: In the same sample, other DNA sequences code for this CDR3. The chain joins TRBV5-4 to TRBJ2-3, with TRBD2 matching over 8 bases. The CDR3 extends over 16 amino acids. The V gene end was trimmed by 0 bases and the J gene end by 1 base; junction bases not matched to a gene: 4. Germline V lookup: CDR1 SGHNT, CDR2 YYREEE (reference sequence). CDR3 nucleotides: TGTGCCAGCAGCTTGGCCGGGAGGGGGGGCACAGATACGCAGTATTTT. Residues: CASSLAGRGGTDTQYF. Using reference TRBV5-4 and TRBJ2-3 for the parts outside the CDR3, the full variable domain is ETGVTQSPTHLIKTRGQQVTLRCSSQSGHNTVSWYQQALGQGPQFIFQYYREEENGRGNFPPRFSGLQFPNYSSELNVNALELDDSALYLCASSLAGRGGTDTQYFGPGTRLTVL.

The rearrangement uses TRBV10-1 and TRBJ1-2, with 12 bases fitting TRBD1. This CDR3 is 16 amino acids long. Trimming took 4 bases from V and 6 from J; bases not matched to a gene: 9. Germline lookup yields CDR1 WNHNN and CDR2 SYGVQD (reference sequence). The CDR3 reads CASSGGWDRGQDGYTF. In nucleotides, the CDR3 is TGCGCCAGCAGTGGGGGATGGGACAGGGGGCAAGATGGCTACACCTTC.

The chain carries TRBV7-9 and TRBJ1-2, with D possibly being TRBD1 (6 bases). The germline V gene encodes CDR1 SEHNR and CDR2 FQNEAQ (reference sequence). This CDR3 is built from 15 residues. The V end lost 1 base, the J end lost 4 bases, and 13 bases lay between the germline ends. The CDR3 region has the DNA TGTGCCAGCAGCTTAGATTTGGGGGCAGGCTATGGCTACACCTTC. This gives the protein CASSLDLGAGYGYTF.

CDR3 sequence: CASSLSGGAGDTQYF. The CDR3 region has the DNA TGTGCCAGCAGCCTCAGCGGGGGGGCTGGAGATACGCAGTATTTT. J is TRBJ2-3 and V is TRBV9, with TRBD2 identical over 10 bases. With V trimmed by 4 bases and J by 5 bases, 7 bases remained unmatched. The length of the CDR3 is 15 residues. CDR1 SGDLS and CDR2 YYNGEE come from the germline V gene.